This TCR beta chain was documented in a study of cytomegalovirus exposure and HLA in healthy donors. With 60 Vbeta and 13 Jbeta primers, the PCR was carried out. Using immunoSEQ multiplex PCR, the repertoire was profiled, and TCRdb retains in-frame clones only, with some absent. The sample yields 220,000 or so clones, around 85% seen once. Germline assignment: CDR1 SNHLY and CDR2 FYNNEI. Trimming left V 6 bases short and J 2 bases short, with 15 bases between. The length of the CDR3 is 15 residues. The sequence came from a man aged 50 or older in good health and CMV-seronegative. The material sequenced was PBMCs. The chain links TRBV2 to TRBJ2-3, with D possibly TRBD2 on 7 matching bases. The CDR3 DNA sequence: TGTGCCAGCAGAGGGGGGGACCGGTACACAGATACGCAGTATTTT. This encodes CASRGGDRYTDTQYF. Supplemented by reference TRBV2 and TRBJ2-3, the full variable domain reads EPEVTQTPSHQVTQMGQEVILRCVPISNHLYFYWYRQILGQKVEFLVSFYNNEISEKSEIFDDQFSVERPDGSNFTLKIRSTKLEDSAMYFCASRGGDRYTDTQYFGPGTRLTVL.